The entry that follows covers one TCR beta chain sequence. Data came from immunoSEQ multiplex PCR; TCRdb stores just in-frame clones and leaves some out. The sample carries some 150,000 clones, around three quarters recorded once. CDR1 is SQVTM and CDR2 is ANQGSEA in the germline V gene. This CDR3 region has 16 residues. V was pared by 0 bases and J by 2 bases, with 7 bases of the junction left unmatched. These data originate in a study of blood T cell repertoires in COVID-19. Specimen: peripheral blood. The chain combines TRBV29-1 with TRBJ1-2; 9 bases line up with TRBD1. The sequence was obtained from a man older than 75 with acute or convalescent COVID-19. CDR3 nucleotides: TGCAGCGTTGAAGACCCCGGCGGGACAGGGAACTATGGCTACACCTTC. It specifies CSVEDPGGTGNYGYTF.